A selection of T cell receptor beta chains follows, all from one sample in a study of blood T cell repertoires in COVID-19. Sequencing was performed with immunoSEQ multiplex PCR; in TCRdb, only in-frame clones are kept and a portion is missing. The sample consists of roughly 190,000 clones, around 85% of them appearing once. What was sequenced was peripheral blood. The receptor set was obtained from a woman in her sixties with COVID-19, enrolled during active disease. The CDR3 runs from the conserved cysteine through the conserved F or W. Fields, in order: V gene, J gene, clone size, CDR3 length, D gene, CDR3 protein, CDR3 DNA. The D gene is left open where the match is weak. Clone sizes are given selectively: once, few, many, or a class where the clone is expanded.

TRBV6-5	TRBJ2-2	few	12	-	CASSRVPGELFF	TGTGCCAGTTCCAGGGTACCCGGGGAGCTGTTTTTT
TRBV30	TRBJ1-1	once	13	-	CAWGRVRNTEAFF	TGTGCCTGGGGGAGGGTCCGGAACACTGAAGCTTTCTTT
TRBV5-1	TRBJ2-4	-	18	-	CASSLFQRGRLAKNIQYF	TGCGCCAGCAGCTTATTTCAGAGAGGGAGGTTAGCCAAAAACATTCAGTACTTC
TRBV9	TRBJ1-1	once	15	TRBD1	CASSVETGVDTEAFF	TGTGCCAGCAGCGTAGAAACAGGGGTTGACACTGAAGCTTTCTTT
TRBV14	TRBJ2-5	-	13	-	CASSRWTSETQYF	TGTGCCAGCAGCCGGTGGACATCGGAGACCCAGTACTTC
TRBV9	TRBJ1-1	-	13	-	CASSLGQNTEAFF	TGTGCCAGCAGCCTGGGACAGAACACTGAAGCTTTCTTT
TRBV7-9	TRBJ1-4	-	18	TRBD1	CASSLGVQGVSRGEKLFF	TGTGCCAGCAGCTTAGGCGTACAGGGGGTCAGTAGAGGTGAAAAACTGTTTTTT
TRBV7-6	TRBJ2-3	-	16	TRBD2	CASSLVSGRNTDTQYF	TGTGCCAGCAGCTTAGTTAGCGGGAGGAACACAGATACGCAGTATTTT
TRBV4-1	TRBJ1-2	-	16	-	CASSLPPGVTNYGYTF	TGCGCCAGCAGCCTTCCTCCGGGGGTAACTAACTATGGCTACACCTTC
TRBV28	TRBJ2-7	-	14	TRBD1	CASSLSDRSYEQYF	TGTGCCAGCAGTTTATCGGACAGGTCCTACGAGCAGTACTTC
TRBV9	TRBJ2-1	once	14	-	CASSEEGWGNEQFF	TGTGCCAGCAGCGAAGAGGGATGGGGAAATGAGCAGTTCTTC
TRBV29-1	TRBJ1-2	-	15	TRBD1	CSVEARQGRSYGYTF	TGCAGCGTTGAAGCTAGACAGGGCCGAAGCTATGGCTACACCTTC
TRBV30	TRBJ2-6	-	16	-	CAWSVPGLSGANVLTF	TGTGCCTGGAGTGTACCTGGACTCTCTGGGGCCAACGTCCTGACTTTC
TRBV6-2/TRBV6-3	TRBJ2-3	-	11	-	CASSPKSSQYF	TGTGCCAGCAGTCCAAAATCTAGCCAGTATTTT
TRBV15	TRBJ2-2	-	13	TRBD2	CATSSGSIGELFF	TGTGCCACCAGTAGCGGGAGTATCGGGGAGCTGTTTTTT
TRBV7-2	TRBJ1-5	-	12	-	CASSSNNQPQHF	TGTGCCAGCAGCTCAAATAATCAGCCCCAGCATTTT
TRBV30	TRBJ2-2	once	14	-	CAWSVRTDTGELFF	TGTGCCTGGAGTGTACGAACTGACACCGGGGAGCTGTTTTTT
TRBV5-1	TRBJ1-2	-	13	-	CASSLGANYGYTF	TGCGCCAGCAGCCTTGGAGCTAACTATGGCTACACCTTC
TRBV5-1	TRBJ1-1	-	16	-	CASSLGPAFMNTEAFF	TGCGCCAGCAGCTTGGGTCCCGCGTTCATGAACACTGAAGCTTTCTTT
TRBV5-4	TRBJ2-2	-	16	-	CASSLEVSVNTGELFF	TGTGCCAGCAGCTTGGAAGTTAGCGTGAACACCGGGGAGCTGTTTTTT
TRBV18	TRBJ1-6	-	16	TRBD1	CASSPTETGGLSPLHF	TGTGCCAGCTCACCGACAGAGACAGGGGGCTTATCACCCCTCCACTTT
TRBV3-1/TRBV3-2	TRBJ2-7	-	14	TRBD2	CASSSRSGRDEQYF	TGTGCCAGCAGCTCTCGGAGCGGGAGAGACGAGCAGTACTTC
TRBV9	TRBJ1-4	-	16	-	CASSRSSGATNEKLFF	TGTGCCAGCAGCCGTAGCTCGGGGGCAACTAATGAAAAACTGTTTTTT
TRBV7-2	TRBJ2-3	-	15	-	CASSQRRGALDTQYF	TGTGCCAGCAGCCAACGGCGAGGTGCTCTTGATACGCAGTATTTT
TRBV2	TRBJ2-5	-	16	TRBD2	CASSDIGEGRQETQYF	TGTGCCAGCAGTGATATCGGGGAGGGCCGCCAAGAGACCCAGTACTTC